This T cell receptor (beta chain) comes out of a study of blood T cell repertoires in COVID-19. The wider study: The United States, Italy and Spain supplied acute and convalescent COVID-19 samples.

CDR3 length: 15 amino acids. The germline V gene has CDR1 SGHKS and CDR2 YYEKEE (reference sequence). Trimming took 4 bases from V and 7 from J; bases not matched to a gene: 12. Original handling: Estimated nucleated cell counts came from reference gene primer amplification. TCRdb's table, derived via immunoSEQ multiplex PCR, lists solely in-frame clones and lacks some. The D gene and trimming were derived from the DNA, and the V and J assignments and clone size from that table. Of about 440,000 clones in the sample, about 90% were seen once. The cohort comprised adults aged about 18 to 100 years residing in approximately 25 US areas. Recovered status applied to Cohort 3 donors who had two consecutive negative PCRs. It also applied to those with clearance or with symptom resolution.

This TCR was sampled from a young man who had recovered from COVID-19. The rearrangement joins TRBV5-5 to TRBJ1-1; TRBD1 matches 8 bases. Material: PBMCs or T cells enriched from blood (not recorded which). In DNA form, the CDR3 reads TGTGCCAGCAGCCCCGACAGGGGAAGTTTCAATGAAGCTTTCTTT. It is translated as CASSPDRGSFNEAFF. Full variable domain (outside the CDR3, taken from reference TRBV5-5 and TRBJ1-1): DAGVTQSPTHLIKTRGQQVTLRCSPISGHKSVSWYQQVLGQGPQFIFQYYEKEERGRGNFPDRFSARQFPNYSSELNVNALLLGDSALYLCASSPDRGSFNEAFFGQGTRLTVV.